The entry below gives a single T cell receptor delta chain sequence along with its context. This is likely an artifact of a read error, given a far larger clone one base away. Other DNA sequences in this specimen translate into the identical CDR3. Both TRG and TRD chains were sequenced from each sorted sample. TCRdb re-called clones from the multiplex PCR reads via CATT. The table has 75,000 to 100,000 delta-chain clones, about 1.5% seen once. The CDR3 has 26 residues. Germline assignment: CDR1 TSWWSYY and CDR2 QGS. Trimming took 2 bases from V and 5 from J; bases not matched to a gene: 35. These data originate in a study of γδ T cells in repeated Plasmodium falciparum infection. Vgamma9/Vdelta2+ and Vdelta2-negative gammadelta T cells were flow-sorted from PBMC for bulk sequencing.

The receptor's source is a pool of human donors (malaria-infected and uninfected, not separated). The J gene is TRDJ1, the V gene TRDV1, with 13 bases lining up with TRDD3. The material sequenced was gamma-delta T cells from blood. CDR3 bases: TGTGCTCTTGGGGAAATTTGTCGTTCCGAACGGGGGTACTGGGGGATACGCGTATCCTATTTAGATAAACTCATCTTT. Translating gives CALGEICRSERGYWGIRVSYLDKLIF.